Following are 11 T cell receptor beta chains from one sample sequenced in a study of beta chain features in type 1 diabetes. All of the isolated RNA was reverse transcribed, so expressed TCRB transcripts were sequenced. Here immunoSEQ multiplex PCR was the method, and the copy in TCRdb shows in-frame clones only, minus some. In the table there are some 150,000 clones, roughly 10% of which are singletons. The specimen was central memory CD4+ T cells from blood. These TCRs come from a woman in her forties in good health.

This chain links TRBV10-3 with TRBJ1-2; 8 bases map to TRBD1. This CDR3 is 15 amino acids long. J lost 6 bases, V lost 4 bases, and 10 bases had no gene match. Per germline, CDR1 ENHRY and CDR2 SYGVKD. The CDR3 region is CAISGRQGAKDGYTF. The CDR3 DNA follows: TGTGCCATCAGTGGTCGGCAGGGGGCTAAGGATGGCTACACCTTC.

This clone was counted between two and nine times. The CDR3 sequence is CASSSLLVNTGELFF. CDR3 sequence (DNA): TGTGCCAGCAGCTCCCTACTCGTCAACACCGGGGAGCTGTTTTTT. The rearrangement uses TRBV7-8 and TRBJ2-2, with unresolved D. The CDR3 loop spans 15 amino acids. V was cut by 4 bases and J by 2 bases, with 11 bases left in between. Germline-derived CDR1 and CDR2 are SGHVS and FQNEAQ.

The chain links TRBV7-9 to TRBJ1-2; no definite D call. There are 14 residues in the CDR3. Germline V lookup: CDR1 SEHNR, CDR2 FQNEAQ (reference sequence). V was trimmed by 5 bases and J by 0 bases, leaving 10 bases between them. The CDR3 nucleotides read TGTGCCAGCAGCGCCGACACTTCTAACTATGGCTACACCTTC. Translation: CASSADTSNYGYTF.

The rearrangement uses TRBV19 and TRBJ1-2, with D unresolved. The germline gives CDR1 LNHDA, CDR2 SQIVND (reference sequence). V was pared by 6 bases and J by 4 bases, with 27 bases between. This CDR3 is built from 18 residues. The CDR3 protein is CASRSGSEVGRFGYGYTF. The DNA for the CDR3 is TGTGCCAGTAGATCCGGGTCGGAGGTCGGCCGATTTGGCTATGGCTACACCTTC.

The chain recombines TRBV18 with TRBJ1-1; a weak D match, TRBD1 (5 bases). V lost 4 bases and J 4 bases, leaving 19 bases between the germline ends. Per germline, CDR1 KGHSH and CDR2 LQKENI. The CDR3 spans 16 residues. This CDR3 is CASSREVGEGGTEAFF. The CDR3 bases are TGTGCCAGCTCACGAGAGGTAGGGGAGGGCGGCACTGAAGCTTTCTTT.

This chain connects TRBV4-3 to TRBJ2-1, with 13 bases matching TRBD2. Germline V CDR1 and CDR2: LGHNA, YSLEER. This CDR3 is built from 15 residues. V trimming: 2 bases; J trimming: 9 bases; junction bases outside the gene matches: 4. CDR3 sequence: CASSQTSGGAPEQFF. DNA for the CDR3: TGCGCCAGCAGCCAAACTAGCGGGGGGGCCCCTGAGCAGTTCTTC.

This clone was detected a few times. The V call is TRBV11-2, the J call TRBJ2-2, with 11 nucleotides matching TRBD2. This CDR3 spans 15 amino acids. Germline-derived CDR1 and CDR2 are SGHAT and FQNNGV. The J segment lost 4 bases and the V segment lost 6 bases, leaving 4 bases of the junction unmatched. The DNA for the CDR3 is TGTGCCAGCAGGATAGCGGGGGGGCTCACCGGGGAGCTGTTTTTT. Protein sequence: CASRIAGGLTGELFF.

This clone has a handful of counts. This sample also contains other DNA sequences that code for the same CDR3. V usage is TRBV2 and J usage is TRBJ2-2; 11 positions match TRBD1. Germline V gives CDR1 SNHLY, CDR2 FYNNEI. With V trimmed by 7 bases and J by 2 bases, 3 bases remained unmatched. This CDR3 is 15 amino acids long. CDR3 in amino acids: CASKGQGVNTGELFF. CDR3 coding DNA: TGTGCCAGCAAGGGACAGGGGGTCAACACCGGGGAGCTGTTTTTT. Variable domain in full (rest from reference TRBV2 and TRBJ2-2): EPEVTQTPSHQVTQMGQEVILRCVPISNHLYFYWYRQILGQKVEFLVSFYNNEISEKSEIFDDQFSVERPDGSNFTLKIRSTKLEDSAMYFCASKGQGVNTGELFFGEGSRLTVL.

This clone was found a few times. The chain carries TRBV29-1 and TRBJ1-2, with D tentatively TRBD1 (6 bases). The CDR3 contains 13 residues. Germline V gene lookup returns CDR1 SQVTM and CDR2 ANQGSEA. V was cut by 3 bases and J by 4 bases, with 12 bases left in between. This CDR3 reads CSVEHRAFYGYTF. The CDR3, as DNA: TGCAGCGTTGAGCACAGGGCCTTCTATGGCTACACCTTC.

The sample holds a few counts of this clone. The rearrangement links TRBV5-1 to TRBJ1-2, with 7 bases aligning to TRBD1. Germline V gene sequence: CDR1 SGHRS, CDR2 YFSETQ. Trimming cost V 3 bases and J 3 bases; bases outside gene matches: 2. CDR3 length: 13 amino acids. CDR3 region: CASSSGQYYGYTF. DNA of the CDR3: TGCGCCAGCAGCTCGGGACAGTACTATGGCTACACCTTC.

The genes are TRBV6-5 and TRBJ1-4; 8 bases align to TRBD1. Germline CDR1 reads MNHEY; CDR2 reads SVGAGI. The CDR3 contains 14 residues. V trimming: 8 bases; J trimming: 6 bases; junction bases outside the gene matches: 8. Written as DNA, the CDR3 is TGTGCCAGCGGATTGACAGGGGCGGATGAAAAACTGTTTTTT. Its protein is CASGLTGADEKLFF.